This TCR beta chain was documented in a study of blood T cells in healthy people across ages. Study results and caveats: The unknown donor CMV status may have confounded expanded clonotype changes. No conclusive comparison of naive versus antigen-experienced cells was possible with unsorted PBMCs.

A second about 6 to 12 cycle PCR used barcoded and J-beta primers. TCRdb re-derived calls from the 5' RACE reads in MiXCR, one entry per CDR3 protein. The sample holds 1.2 million to 1.5 million distinct CDR3 sequences, around 59% seen once. Collection of roughly 9.6 milliliters of peripheral blood was performed for each donor. This clonotype turned up a few times. Its antigen is still unknown. The receptor comes from a man in his late teens or twenties in good health. The sequencing input was blood.

The CDR3 region is CASSQVAGGYEQYF. The CDR3 DNA reads as TGTGCCAGCAGCCAGGTCGCGGGGGGCTACGAGCAGTACTTC. This chain uses TRBV12-3 or TRBV12-4 with TRBJ2-7; TRBD2 agrees at 8 bases. The CDR3 is 14 amino acids. V lost 6 bases to trimming and J lost 3 bases; unmatched junction nucleotides: 7.